Listed here is a single T cell receptor beta chain. CDR3 size: 16 residues. CDR1 and CDR2 (germline): MDHEN, SYDVKM. J was trimmed by 5 bases and V by 6 bases; bases with no gene match: 13. The data were taken from a study of sequential checkpoint blockade in melanoma. Treatment indicated: randomized to nivolumab then ipilimumab (arm A) or the reverse (arm B). The table came from immunoSEQ multiplex PCR; TCRdb's copy has only in-frame clones and leaves some out. The sample lists roughly 20,000 clones; 80% to 90% were seen once. V is TRBV28 and J is TRBJ2-5, with 9 bases aligning to TRBD1. This TCR came from a human donor with melanoma. Sequenced material: CD8+ T cells sorted from blood (inferred from file names), taken from a patient given nivolumab and ipilimumab in sequence. CDR3 amino acids: CASREGTGLFSETQYF. In DNA, the CDR3 is TGTGCCAGCAGGGAAGGGACAGGGCTTTTCTCTGAGACCCAGTACTTC.